Listed below are T cell receptor beta chains from one sample, sequenced in a study of T-cell reconstitution after alpha-beta-depleted transplantation in children. TCRdb re-analysed the PCR reads in MiXCR, keeping a single row per CDR3 protein. The sample comprises 4,000 to 5,000 distinct CDR3 sequences, roughly a fifth of which are singletons, and less than 60% rests with the top ten. The specimen comprised PBMCs, mostly from graft donor cells, sampled 180 days after TCRalphabeta/CD19-depleted stem cell transplant. The receptors were sampled from a male patient between 2 and 10 years old who had a stem cell transplant for acute lymphoblastic leukemia, so the T cells may come from the graft donor. Each CDR3 is given with its conserved first and last residue. Fields, in order: clone size, D gene, J gene, V gene, CDR3 DNA, CDR3 protein. D genes are given only for firm matches. Where a row states a size, it is once, few, many or the class of an expanded clone; other rows omit it.

abundance: medium-sized
d_gene: .
j_gene: TRBJ1-1
v_gene: TRBV3-1
CDR3nt: TGTGCCAGCAGCCTTCAGGGAACGAACACTGAAGCTTTCTTT
CDR3aa: CASSLQGTNTEAFF

abundance: many
d_gene: .
j_gene: TRBJ1-1
v_gene: TRBV7-9
CDR3nt: TGTGCCAGCAGCTTACTGGGCGTTAACACTGAAGCTTTCTTT
CDR3aa: CASSLLGVNTEAFF

abundance: many
d_gene: .
j_gene: TRBJ2-1
v_gene: TRBV9
CDR3nt: TGTGCCAGCAGCGTAGGGACAACGCCACTTTACAATGAGCAGTTCTTC
CDR3aa: CASSVGTTPLYNEQFF

abundance: many
d_gene: TRBD2
j_gene: TRBJ2-3
v_gene: TRBV9
CDR3nt: TGTGCCAGCAGCGTAGCGCTACTAGCGGGAGGGCTTGGGGATACGCAGTATTTT
CDR3aa: CASSVALLAGGLGDTQYF

abundance: many
d_gene: TRBD1
j_gene: TRBJ2-7
v_gene: TRBV20-1
CDR3nt: TGCAGTGCTAGCGAGCCGACAGGGCTGGCGAGCGAGCAGTACTTC
CDR3aa: CSASEPTGLASEQYF

abundance: many
d_gene: .
j_gene: TRBJ2-7
v_gene: TRBV7-9
CDR3nt: TGTGCCAGCAGCTTAAATCGAGGGTACGAGCAGTACTTC
CDR3aa: CASSLNRGYEQYF

abundance: .
d_gene: .
j_gene: TRBJ1-1
v_gene: TRBV29-1
CDR3nt: TGCAGCGTTCCAGGGCTGCGGTACACTGAAGCTTTCTTT
CDR3aa: CSVPGLRYTEAFF

abundance: many
d_gene: .
j_gene: TRBJ2-1
v_gene: TRBV5-1
CDR3nt: TGCGCCAGCAGCTTGGGGCTAGTTGAGTACAATGAGCAGTTCTTC
CDR3aa: CASSLGLVEYNEQFF

abundance: many
d_gene: TRBD2
j_gene: TRBJ2-1
v_gene: TRBV24-1
CDR3nt: TGTGCCACCACTGAGGCGGGAGGAGATGAGCAGTTCTTC
CDR3aa: CATTEAGGDEQFF

abundance: .
d_gene: .
j_gene: TRBJ2-1
v_gene: TRBV30
CDR3nt: TGTGCCTGGAGTGTCGTGGGCAATGAGCAGTTCTTC
CDR3aa: CAWSVVGNEQFF

abundance: many
d_gene: .
j_gene: TRBJ2-2
v_gene: TRBV12-3/TRBV12-4
CDR3nt: TGTGCCAGCAGTGGTTTCGACGGGAGAGGCACCGGGGAGCTGTTTTTT
CDR3aa: CASSGFDGRGTGELFF

abundance: large
d_gene: TRBD1
j_gene: TRBJ2-2
v_gene: TRBV28
CDR3nt: TGTGCCAGCAGTTTATTAGCCCCGGGACAGGGGAACACCGGGGAGCTGTTTTTT
CDR3aa: CASSLLAPGQGNTGELFF

abundance: many
d_gene: .
j_gene: TRBJ1-1
v_gene: TRBV21-1
CDR3nt: TGTGCCAGCACCACAAACGACAGGTGGGGAACTGAAGCTTTCTTT
CDR3aa: CASTTNDRWGTEAFF

abundance: many
d_gene: .
j_gene: TRBJ1-2
v_gene: TRBV7-9
CDR3nt: TGTGCCAGCAGCCTCCCTCGAGGGGCAAGAAACTATGGCTACACCTTC
CDR3aa: CASSLPRGARNYGYTF

abundance: many
d_gene: .
j_gene: TRBJ1-1
v_gene: TRBV5-6
CDR3nt: TGTGCCAGCAGCCAAATACGGTTGAACACTGAAGCTTTCTTT
CDR3aa: CASSQIRLNTEAFF

abundance: many
d_gene: .
j_gene: TRBJ1-1
v_gene: TRBV12-3/TRBV12-4
CDR3nt: TGTAGTGTGGGTAGCAACACTGAAGCTTTCTTT
CDR3aa: CSVGSNTEAFF

abundance: many
d_gene: TRBD2
j_gene: TRBJ2-7
v_gene: TRBV19
CDR3nt: TGTGCCTGCAGCGGGAACTACGAGCAGTACTTC
CDR3aa: CACSGNYEQYF

abundance: many
d_gene: .
j_gene: TRBJ1-6
v_gene: TRBV9
CDR3nt: TGTGCCAGCAGCGTACTTTTTAATTCACCCCTCCACTTT
CDR3aa: CASSVLFNSPLHF

abundance: many
d_gene: TRBD1
j_gene: TRBJ2-2
v_gene: TRBV2
CDR3nt: TGTGCCAGCAGTTTCTTCACAGGGGCCAACTCTCCGAACACCGGGGAGCTGTTTTTT
CDR3aa: CASSFFTGANSPNTGELFF

abundance: .
d_gene: TRBD2
j_gene: TRBJ2-3
v_gene: TRBV20-1
CDR3nt: TGCAGTGCTCCTAATTACGGGAGGGGCACAGATACGCAGTATTTT
CDR3aa: CSAPNYGRGTDTQYF

abundance: .
d_gene: .
j_gene: TRBJ2-1
v_gene: TRBV29-1
CDR3nt: TGCAGCGTTGTGGGACTCCCCTGGGAGCAGTTCTTC
CDR3aa: CSVVGLPWEQFF

abundance: many
d_gene: TRBD2
j_gene: TRBJ2-1
v_gene: TRBV7-9
CDR3nt: TGTGCCAGCAACCCAAGCGGGAGGGCCTACAATGAGCAGTTCTTC
CDR3aa: CASNPSGRAYNEQFF

abundance: many
d_gene: .
j_gene: TRBJ2-5
v_gene: TRBV9
CDR3nt: TGTGCCAGCACCCCCATGGGGGGCCGCGAAGAGACCCAGTACTTC
CDR3aa: CASTPMGGREETQYF

abundance: many
d_gene: TRBD2
j_gene: TRBJ2-5
v_gene: TRBV7-9
CDR3nt: TGTGCCAGCAGCTTAGTGGCGGGGGTGAGAGAGACCCAGTACTTC
CDR3aa: CASSLVAGVRETQYF

abundance: few
d_gene: .
j_gene: TRBJ2-1
v_gene: TRBV19
CDR3nt: TGTGCCAGTAGTATATGGGGTCTAGCCACAAATGAGCAGTTCTTC
CDR3aa: CASSIWGLATNEQFF

abundance: many
d_gene: .
j_gene: TRBJ2-2
v_gene: TRBV9
CDR3nt: TGTGCCAGCAGCGTAAACGGTGGTTGGACCGGGGAGCTGTTTTTT
CDR3aa: CASSVNGGWTGELFF

abundance: medium-sized
d_gene: TRBD1
j_gene: TRBJ2-6
v_gene: TRBV20-1
CDR3nt: TGCAGTGCTAGAGAAGGACAGGGGTACTCTGGGGCCAACGTCCTGACTTTC
CDR3aa: CSAREGQGYSGANVLTF

abundance: many
d_gene: .
j_gene: TRBJ2-3
v_gene: TRBV18
CDR3nt: TGTGCCAGCTCACCACGGGGGACTTCCACAGATACGCAGTATTTT
CDR3aa: CASSPRGTSTDTQYF

abundance: large
d_gene: TRBD2
j_gene: TRBJ2-1
v_gene: TRBV20-1
CDR3nt: TGCAGTGCTAGAGATTCTAGACTAGCATCGTTCGATGAGCAGTTCTTC
CDR3aa: CSARDSRLASFDEQFF

abundance: medium-sized
d_gene: .
j_gene: TRBJ1-2
v_gene: TRBV7-9
CDR3nt: TGTGCCAGCAGCTTCCTGGGGGCCCCCTATGGCTACACCTTC
CDR3aa: CASSFLGAPYGYTF

abundance: few
d_gene: .
j_gene: TRBJ2-1
v_gene: TRBV12-2
CDR3nt: TGTGCAAGTCGCTTAGCGACTAGCGGAAAAGTTTACAATGAGCAGTTCTTC
CDR3aa: CASRLATSGKVYNEQFF

abundance: .
d_gene: .
j_gene: TRBJ2-1
v_gene: TRBV19
CDR3nt: TGTGCCAGTAGTGACCCGGGAGAGAACAATGAGCAGTTCTTC
CDR3aa: CASSDPGENNEQFF

abundance: few
d_gene: TRBD2
j_gene: TRBJ2-1
v_gene: TRBV20-1
CDR3nt: TGCAGTGGGCGGGAGTGGGACGATGAGCAGTTCTTC
CDR3aa: CSGREWDDEQFF

abundance: medium-sized
d_gene: TRBD2
j_gene: TRBJ2-1
v_gene: TRBV7-9
CDR3nt: TGTGCCAGCAGCTCGAGCGGGACCCACAATGAGCAGTTCTTC
CDR3aa: CASSSSGTHNEQFF

abundance: many
d_gene: .
j_gene: TRBJ2-7
v_gene: TRBV30
CDR3nt: TGTGCCTGTTGGGAGAGTAGGGATTCGGGCTACGAGCAGTACTTC
CDR3aa: CACWESRDSGYEQYF

abundance: .
d_gene: .
j_gene: TRBJ2-1
v_gene: TRBV11-1
CDR3nt: TGTGCCAGCAGCCTGGGAGTCTGGACAGCTAAAGCCTACAATGAGCAGTTCTTC
CDR3aa: CASSLGVWTAKAYNEQFF

abundance: .
d_gene: .
j_gene: TRBJ1-6
v_gene: TRBV2
CDR3nt: TGTGCCAGCAGGATACAGGGTGGAAATTCACCCCTCCACTTT
CDR3aa: CASRIQGGNSPLHF

abundance: .
d_gene: .
j_gene: TRBJ2-3
v_gene: TRBV5-1
CDR3nt: TGCGCCAGCAGCTTGGTTGCAGATACGCAGTATTTT
CDR3aa: CASSLVADTQYF

abundance: many
d_gene: .
j_gene: TRBJ2-5
v_gene: TRBV4-1
CDR3nt: TGCGCCAGCAGCCAAGACGGAATAGTGGCAGAGACCCAGTACTTC
CDR3aa: CASSQDGIVAETQYF

abundance: many
d_gene: TRBD2
j_gene: TRBJ2-3
v_gene: TRBV7-9
CDR3nt: TGTGCCAGCAGCCCCCCCCCAGCGGGAGTGGTCACAGATACGCAGTATTTT
CDR3aa: CASSPPPAGVVTDTQYF

abundance: .
d_gene: .
j_gene: TRBJ2-1
v_gene: TRBV19
CDR3nt: TGTGCCAGTAGCTTGGGGGGCCAGGAGTTCTTC
CDR3aa: CASSLGGQEFF

abundance: medium-sized
d_gene: TRBD2
j_gene: TRBJ2-1
v_gene: TRBV7-9
CDR3nt: TGTGCCAGCAGCCCTACTAGCGGGAGGGCCACTGAGCAGTTCTTC
CDR3aa: CASSPTSGRATEQFF

abundance: many
d_gene: .
j_gene: TRBJ1-5
v_gene: TRBV7-9
CDR3nt: TGTGCCAGCAGCCATGGGGGGGCTCAGCCCCAGCATTTT
CDR3aa: CASSHGGAQPQHF

abundance: .
d_gene: TRBD1
j_gene: TRBJ1-2
v_gene: TRBV28
CDR3nt: TGTGCCAGACTTTCAGGGGGCTATGGCTACACCTTC
CDR3aa: CARLSGGYGYTF

abundance: many
d_gene: .
j_gene: TRBJ1-1
v_gene: TRBV7-9
CDR3nt: TGTGCCAGCAGCCGTGGCCGGGGGCGAATCAACACTGAAGCTTTCTTT
CDR3aa: CASSRGRGRINTEAFF